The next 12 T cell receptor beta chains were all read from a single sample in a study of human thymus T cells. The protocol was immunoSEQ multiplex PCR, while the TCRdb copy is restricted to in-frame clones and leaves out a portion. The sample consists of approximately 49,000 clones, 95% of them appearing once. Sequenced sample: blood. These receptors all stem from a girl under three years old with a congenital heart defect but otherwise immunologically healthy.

Written as DNA, the CDR3 is TGTGCCAGCAGCTCCTTAACCGGGGAGCTGTTTTTT. Translating gives CASSSLTGELFF. The chain couples TRBV7-3 to TRBJ2-2; D not certain. Germline V gene data show CDR1 as SGHTA and CDR2 as FQGTGA. Trimming took 4 bases from V and 5 from J, leaving 5 bases between them. This CDR3 comprises 12 residues.

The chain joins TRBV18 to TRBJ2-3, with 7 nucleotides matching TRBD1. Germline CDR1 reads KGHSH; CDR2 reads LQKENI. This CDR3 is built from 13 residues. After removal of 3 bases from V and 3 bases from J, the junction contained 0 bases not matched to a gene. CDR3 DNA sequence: TGTGCCAGCTCACCGGGACAGACAGATACGCAGTATTTT. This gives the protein CASSPGQTDTQYF.

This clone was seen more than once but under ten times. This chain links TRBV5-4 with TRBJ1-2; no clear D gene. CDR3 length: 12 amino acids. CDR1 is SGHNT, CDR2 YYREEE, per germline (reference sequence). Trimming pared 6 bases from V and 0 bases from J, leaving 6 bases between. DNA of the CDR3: TGTGCCAGCACGGGAGCTAACTATGGCTACACCTTC. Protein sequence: CASTGANYGYTF. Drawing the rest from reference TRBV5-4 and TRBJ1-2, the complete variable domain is ETGVTQSPTHLIKTRGQQVTLRCSSQSGHNTVSWYQQALGQGPQFIFQYYREEENGRGNFPPRFSGLQFPNYSSELNVNALELDDSALYLCASTGANYGYTFGSGTRLTVV.

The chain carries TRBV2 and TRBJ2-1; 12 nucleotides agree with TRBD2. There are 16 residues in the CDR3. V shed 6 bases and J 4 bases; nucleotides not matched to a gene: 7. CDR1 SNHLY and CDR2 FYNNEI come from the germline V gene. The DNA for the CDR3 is TGTGCCAGCAGGACGCCACTAGCGGGGGGTTACAATGAGCAGTTCTTC. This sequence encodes CASRTPLAGGYNEQFF.

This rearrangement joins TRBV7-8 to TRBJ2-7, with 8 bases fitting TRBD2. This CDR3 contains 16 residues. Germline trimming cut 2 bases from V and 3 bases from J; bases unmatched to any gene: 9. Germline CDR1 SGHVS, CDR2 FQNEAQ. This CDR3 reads CASSLSHGRADYEQYF. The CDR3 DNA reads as TGTGCCAGCAGCTTAAGCCACGGGAGGGCAGACTACGAGCAGTACTTC.

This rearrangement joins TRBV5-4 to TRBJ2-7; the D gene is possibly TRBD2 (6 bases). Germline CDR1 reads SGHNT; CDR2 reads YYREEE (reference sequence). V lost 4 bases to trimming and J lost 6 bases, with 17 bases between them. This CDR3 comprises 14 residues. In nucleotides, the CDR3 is TGTGCCAGCAGCCGGGATTTAGCGGCTGGCGAGCAGTACTTC. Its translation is CASSRDLAAGEQYF. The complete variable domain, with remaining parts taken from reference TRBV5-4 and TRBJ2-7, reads ETGVTQSPTHLIKTRGQQVTLRCSSQSGHNTVSWYQQALGQGPQFIFQYYREEENGRGNFPPRFSGLQFPNYSSELNVNALELDDSALYLCASSRDLAAGEQYFGPGTRLTVT.

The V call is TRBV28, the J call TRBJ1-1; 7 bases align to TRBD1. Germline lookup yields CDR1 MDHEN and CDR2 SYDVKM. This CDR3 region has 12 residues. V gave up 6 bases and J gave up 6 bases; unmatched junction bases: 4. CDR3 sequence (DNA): TGTGCCAGCAGGTCAACAGGGGCTGAAGCTTTCTTT. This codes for CASRSTGAEAFF. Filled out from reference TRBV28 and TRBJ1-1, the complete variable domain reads DVKVTQSSRYLVKRTGEKVFLECVQDMDHENMFWYRQDPGLGLRLIYFSYDVKMKEKGDIPEGYSVSREKKERFSLILESASTNQTSMYLCASRSTGAEAFFGQGTRLTVV.

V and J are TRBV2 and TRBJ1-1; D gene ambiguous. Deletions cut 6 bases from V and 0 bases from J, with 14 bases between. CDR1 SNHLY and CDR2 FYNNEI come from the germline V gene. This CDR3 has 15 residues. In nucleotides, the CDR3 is TGTGCCAGCAGAAATCTGGGTGCTATGAACACTGAAGCTTTCTTT. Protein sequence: CASRNLGAMNTEAFF.

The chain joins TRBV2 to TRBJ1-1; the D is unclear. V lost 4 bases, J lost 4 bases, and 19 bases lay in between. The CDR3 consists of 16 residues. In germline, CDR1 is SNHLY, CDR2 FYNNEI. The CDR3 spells CASSGMILNRGTEAFF. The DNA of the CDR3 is TGTGCCAGCAGTGGGATGATATTGAATCGGGGCACTGAAGCTTTCTTT. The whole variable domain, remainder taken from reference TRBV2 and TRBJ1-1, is EPEVTQTPSHQVTQMGQEVILRCVPISNHLYFYWYRQILGQKVEFLVSFYNNEISEKSEIFDDQFSVERPDGSNFTLKIRSTKLEDSAMYFCASSGMILNRGTEAFFGQGTRLTVV.

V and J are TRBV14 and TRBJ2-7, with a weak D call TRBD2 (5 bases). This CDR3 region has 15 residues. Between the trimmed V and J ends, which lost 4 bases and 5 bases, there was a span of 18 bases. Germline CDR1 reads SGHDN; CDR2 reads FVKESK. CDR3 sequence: CASSPPASLVDEQYF. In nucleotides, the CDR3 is TGTGCCAGCAGCCCTCCGGCCTCACTAGTCGACGAGCAGTACTTC.

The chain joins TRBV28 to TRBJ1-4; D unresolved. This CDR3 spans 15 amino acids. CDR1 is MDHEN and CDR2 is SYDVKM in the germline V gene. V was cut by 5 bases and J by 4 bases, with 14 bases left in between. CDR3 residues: CASSAFRRINEKLFF. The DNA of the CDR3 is TGTGCCAGCAGTGCCTTCAGGAGGATTAATGAAAAACTGTTTTTT. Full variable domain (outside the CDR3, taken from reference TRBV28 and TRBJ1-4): DVKVTQSSRYLVKRTGEKVFLECVQDMDHENMFWYRQDPGLGLRLIYFSYDVKMKEKGDIPEGYSVSREKKERFSLILESASTNQTSMYLCASSAFRRINEKLFFGSGTQLSVL.

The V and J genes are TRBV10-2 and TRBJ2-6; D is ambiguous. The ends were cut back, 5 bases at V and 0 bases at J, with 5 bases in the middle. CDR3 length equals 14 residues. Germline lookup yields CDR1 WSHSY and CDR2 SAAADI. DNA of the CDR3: TGCGCCAGCAGTTACAGCTCTGGGGCCAACGTCCTGACTTTC. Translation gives CASSYSSGANVLTF.